Listed here are 12 T cell receptor beta chains from one sample, sequenced in a study of graft-versus-host responses after intestinal transplantation. The assay was immunoSEQ multiplex PCR, and TCRdb's table has in-frame clones only and misses some. The repertoire has 49,000 or so clones, approximately 95% of them found once; the top ten carry roughly 6%. This specimen was PBMCs, taken about 120 weeks after a first intestinal transplant, on the day of a second. The origin of the receptors is a human patient who received an intestinal transplant, so some T cells may come from the graft donor.

This chain links TRBV12-2 with TRBJ2-5; the table assigns TRBD1, which was not confirmed against the DNA. The better agreement between TRBJ2-7 and the DNA end casts doubt on the J call. TRBV12-2 is described as a pseudogene. This CDR3 region has 14 residues. DNA for the CDR3: TGTGCAAGTCGCTTAGTGGGACAGACCTACGAGCAGTACTTC. Amino acids: CASRLVGQTYEQYF.

This rearrangement joins TRBV2 to TRBJ2-3, with 7 bases aligning to TRBD1. Germline V gene data show CDR1 as SNHLY and CDR2 as FYNNEI. The CDR3 is made up of 15 amino acids. Losses at the gene ends were 9 bases for V and 1 base for J; bases not matched to a gene: 10. The CDR3 DNA reads as TGTGCCAGGAGAGGGGGCAGGTGGGGCACAGATACGCAGTATTTT. It encodes CARRGGRWGTDTQYF.

The chain carries TRBV11-1 and TRBJ1-2; D call uncertain. The ends were cut back, 5 bases at V and 2 bases at J, with 15 bases in the middle. The CDR3 loop spans 15 amino acids. Looked up from germline, CDR1 is SGHAT and CDR2 is FQDESV (reference sequence). The CDR3 is CASSPDLRKNYGYTF. CDR3 nucleotides: TGTGCCAGCAGCCCCGATTTAAGGAAGAACTATGGCTACACCTTC.

The chain links TRBV28 to TRBJ1-1, with 8 bases matching TRBD1. The germline gives CDR1 MDHEN, CDR2 SYDVKM. The trim removed 5 bases at V and 3 bases at J, leaving 5 bases unmatched. The CDR3 spans 14 residues. The CDR3 DNA sequence: TGTGCCAGCAGTCGTGACAGGGGATACACTGAAGCTTTCTTT. Translated, it gives CASSRDRGYTEAFF.

The chain joins TRBV5-6 to TRBJ1-3; D may be TRBD1 (5 bases). Germline V CDR1 and CDR2: SGHDT, YYEEEE. The CDR3 consists of 14 residues. The ends were cut back, 0 bases at V and 2 bases at J, with 6 bases in the middle. This CDR3 reads CASSLGGAGNTIYF. For the CDR3, the DNA is TGTGCCAGCAGCTTGGGGGGCGCTGGAAACACCATATATTTT.

In its sample, this clone was seen once. Here the CDR3 reads CASSLGDGVRGGYTF. The CDR3 DNA reads TGCGCCAGCAGCTTGGGTGACGGGGTGCGGGGCGGCTACACCTTC. This chain connects TRBV5-1 to TRBJ1-2; possible D gene TRBD1, 5 bases. V lost 0 bases and J lost 8, with 17 bases in between. This CDR3 is built from 15 residues. CDR1 is SGHRS and CDR2 is YFSETQ in the germline V gene.

The genes are TRBV29-1 and TRBJ2-2, with D tentatively TRBD1 (6 bases). V lost 6 bases and J lost 5, with 16 bases in between. There are 14 residues in the CDR3. The germline gives CDR1 SQVTM, CDR2 ANQGSEA. The CDR3 reads CSVTGHLPTGELFF. The CDR3, as DNA: TGCAGCGTGACGGGACACCTGCCGACCGGGGAGCTGTTTTTT.

The CDR3 here is CSVDRGTGRVGELFF. As DNA, the CDR3 is TGCAGCGTTGATCGAGGGACAGGGAGGGTCGGGGAGCTGTTTTTT. The rearrangement uses TRBV29-1 and TRBJ2-2; 9 positions match TRBD1. Looked up from germline, CDR1 is SQVTM and CDR2 is ANQGSEA. The CDR3 length is 15 residues. The V gene end was trimmed by 3 bases and the J gene end by 7 bases; junction bases not matched to a gene: 9.

The chain links TRBV23-1 to TRBJ2-5; TRBD2 matches 7 bases. TRBV23-1 is given ORF status, its function remaining uncertain. V was pared by 6 bases and J by 1 base, with 8 bases of the junction left unmatched. CDR3 length: 15 amino acids. In DNA form, the CDR3 reads TGCGCCAGCAGGGGCTTGGGAGGGATCCAAGAGACCCAGTACTTC. Protein: CASRGLGGIQETQYF.

The chain employs TRBV4-1 and TRBJ1-1; D might be TRBD1 (6 bases). The ends were cut back, 1 base at V and 5 bases at J, with 11 bases in the middle. Germline V lookup: CDR1 MGHRA, CDR2 YSYEKL. The CDR3 has 14 residues. This CDR3 is CASSQATGRTEAFF. The CDR3 bases are TGCGCCAGCAGCCAAGCTACAGGGAGGACTGAAGCTTTCTTT.

V and J are TRBV7-2 and TRBJ2-1, with TRBD2 matching over 8 bases. Germline CDR1 is SGHTA and CDR2 is FQGNSA. V dropped 1 base and J dropped 4; count of bases not matched to a gene: 6. The CDR3 length is 16 residues. As DNA, the CDR3 is TGTGCCAGCAGCTTAGATGGAGCGGGAGCGTACAATGAGCAGTTCTTC. Translation: CASSLDGAGAYNEQFF.

This chain joins TRBV5-1 and TRBJ2-5; the match to TRBD2 covers 8 bases. CDR3 length equals 16 residues. The V and J ends lost 0 bases and 4 bases, in that order; junction bases with no gene match: 8. Germline assignment: CDR1 SGHRS and CDR2 YFSETQ. The DNA for the CDR3 is TGCGCCAGCAGCTTGGAGGGCAGCGGGGGTGGAGAGACCCAGTACTTC. Translated, it gives CASSLEGSGGGETQYF.